This T cell receptor (beta chain) was recorded in a study of T-cell memory formation after mild COVID-19. J was trimmed by 2 bases and V by 2 bases; bases with no gene match: 5. The CDR3 spans 16 residues. The germline V gene has CDR1 SGHNT and CDR2 YENEEA. In TCRdb, the 5' RACE reads were re-called with MiXCR into one record per CDR3 protein. The sample holds under 600,000 distinct CDR3 sequences; about 20% are singletons and the top ten take 8.4%. This sequence was found in an adult woman who had mild COVID-19 (a few samples of this study predate the infection). Cell type and time point are not known. The chain is built from TRBV11-3 and TRBJ2-1; TRBD2 matches 8 bases. What was sequenced was PBMCs or a T cell subset sorted from them (not recorded which). Here the CDR3 DNA reads TGTGCCAGCAGCTTAAACGGGAGGGCCGCCTACAATGAGCAGTTCTTC. Amino acid sequence: CASSLNGRAAYNEQFF.